This T cell receptor beta chain was identified during a study of shared clonotypes between healthy human individuals. Germline lookup yields CDR1 SEHNR and CDR2 FQNEAQ (reference sequence). Trimming shortened V by 5 bases and J by 4 bases, and 11 bases separated the two germline ends. The CDR3 totals 13 residues. Some clones are missing from TCRdb's copy, which holds only in-frame ones; the method was immunoSEQ multiplex PCR. The sample includes approximately 720,000 clones, roughly 70% of them seen just once. Sequenced: memory CD4+ T cells sorted from blood. As to subset: CD45RA-negative fraction. The sequence was collected from a woman in her twenties or thirties in good health. The rearrangement joins TRBV7-9 to TRBJ2-5; D gene uncertain. CDR3 DNA: TGTGCCAGCAGCCCCAACATGGGAGAGACCCAGTACTTC. This translates into CASSPNMGETQYF.